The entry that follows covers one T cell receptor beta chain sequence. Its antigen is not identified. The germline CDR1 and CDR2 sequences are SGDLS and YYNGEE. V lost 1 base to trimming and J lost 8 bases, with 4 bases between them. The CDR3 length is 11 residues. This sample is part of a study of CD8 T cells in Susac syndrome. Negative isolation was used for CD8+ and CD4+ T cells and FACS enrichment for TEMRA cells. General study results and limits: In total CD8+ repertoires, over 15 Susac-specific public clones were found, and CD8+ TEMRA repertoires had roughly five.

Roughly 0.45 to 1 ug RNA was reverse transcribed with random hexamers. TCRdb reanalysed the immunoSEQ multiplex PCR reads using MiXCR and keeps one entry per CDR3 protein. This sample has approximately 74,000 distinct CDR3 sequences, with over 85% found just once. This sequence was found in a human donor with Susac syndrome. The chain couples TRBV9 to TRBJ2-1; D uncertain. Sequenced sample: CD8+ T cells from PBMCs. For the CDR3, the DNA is TGTGCCAGCAGCGTAAATGATGAGCAGTTCTTC. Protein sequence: CASSVNDEQFF.